These T cell receptor beta chains were read from a single sample in a study of CD8 T cells in Susac syndrome. TCRdb ran MiXCR on the immunoSEQ multiplex PCR reads and lists one entry per CDR3 protein. The sample records about 27,000 distinct CDR3 sequences, 94% being singletons. Sequencing was performed on CD8+ T cells from PBMCs. The receptors shown here come from a human donor in good health. Each CDR3 is given with its conserved first and last residue. The D gene is left open where the match is weak. The size field is filled for only some rows; it gives once, few, many or a size class.

d_call: TRBD2
j_call: TRBJ2-2
clone_size: once
v_call: TRBV11-2
cdr3_nt: TGTGCCAGCAGCTTGACTAGCGGGGGGACCGGGGAGCTGTTTTTT
cdr3_aa: CASSLTSGGTGELFF

d_call: -
j_call: TRBJ2-7
clone_size: few
v_call: TRBV20-1
cdr3_nt: TGCAGTGCGTTGGTGCAGGGTGGACCCTACGAGCAGTACTTC
cdr3_aa: CSALVQGGPYEQYF

d_call: -
j_call: TRBJ1-1
clone_size: -
v_call: TRBV29-1
cdr3_nt: TGCAGCGGCATCCGGGATATGAACACTGAAGCTTTCTTT
cdr3_aa: CSGIRDMNTEAFF

d_call: -
j_call: TRBJ2-1
clone_size: few
v_call: TRBV9
cdr3_nt: TGTGCCAGCAGCATGCGGGGGCCGGGCAATGAGCAGTTCTTC
cdr3_aa: CASSMRGPGNEQFF

d_call: -
j_call: TRBJ1-3
clone_size: -
v_call: TRBV9
cdr3_nt: TGTGCCAGCAGCGTAGGGCGGGCCAGATCTGGAAACACCATATATTTT
cdr3_aa: CASSVGRARSGNTIYF

d_call: -
j_call: TRBJ1-1
clone_size: -
v_call: TRBV20-1
cdr3_nt: TGCAGTGCTTCCCTAGGGGACACAGAAGCTTTCTTT
cdr3_aa: CSASLGDTEAFF

d_call: -
j_call: TRBJ2-7
clone_size: -
v_call: TRBV14
cdr3_nt: TGTGCCAGCAGCCAAGAGTTGGCACCCTCCTACGAGCAGTACTTC
cdr3_aa: CASSQELAPSYEQYF

d_call: -
j_call: TRBJ2-1
clone_size: once
v_call: TRBV15
cdr3_nt: TGTGCCACCAGCAGAGATGAGGACTACAATGAGCAGTTCTTC
cdr3_aa: CATSRDEDYNEQFF

d_call: -
j_call: TRBJ1-1
clone_size: -
v_call: TRBV7-9
cdr3_nt: TGTGCCAGCAGCCCATGGGAGGGAAGTGGCACTGAAGCTTTCTTT
cdr3_aa: CASSPWEGSGTEAFF

d_call: -
j_call: TRBJ2-7
clone_size: once
v_call: TRBV4-1
cdr3_nt: TGCGCCAGCAGCCAAGATGGCCGACAGGTTCCCCTCTACGAGCAGTACTTC
cdr3_aa: CASSQDGRQVPLYEQYF

d_call: -
j_call: TRBJ2-3
clone_size: -
v_call: TRBV7-9
cdr3_nt: TGTGCCAGCAGCTTTGACAGCTACACAGATACGCAGTATTTT
cdr3_aa: CASSFDSYTDTQYF

d_call: -
j_call: TRBJ1-2
clone_size: -
v_call: TRBV6-1
cdr3_nt: TGTGCCAGCAGCCCAGGGCCTGGAGGAGACTATGGCTACACCTTC
cdr3_aa: CASSPGPGGDYGYTF

d_call: TRBD1
j_call: TRBJ1-2
clone_size: once
v_call: TRBV4-1
cdr3_nt: TGCGCCAGCAGCCCCAGGACAGGGAACTATGGCTACACCTTC
cdr3_aa: CASSPRTGNYGYTF

d_call: -
j_call: TRBJ2-6
clone_size: -
v_call: TRBV4-3
cdr3_nt: TGCGCCAGCAGCCCAGGTACTGGGGCCAACGTCCTGACTTTC
cdr3_aa: CASSPGTGANVLTF

d_call: TRBD2
j_call: TRBJ2-3
clone_size: -
v_call: TRBV5-1
cdr3_nt: TGCGCCAGCAGCCTAGGACTAGCGGGGGGCCGGGCCAGCACAGATACGCAGTATTTT
cdr3_aa: CASSLGLAGGRASTDTQYF

d_call: -
j_call: TRBJ1-1
clone_size: -
v_call: TRBV6-5
cdr3_nt: TGTGCCAGCAGTTACATTGGTCAGCCGAAGGGGAACACTGAAGCTTTCTTT
cdr3_aa: CASSYIGQPKGNTEAFF

d_call: -
j_call: TRBJ2-1
clone_size: -
v_call: TRBV10-3
cdr3_nt: TGTGCCATCAGCGGGTCCCAGGGGTGGTCGTCTGAGCAGTTCTTC
cdr3_aa: CAISGSQGWSSEQFF

d_call: -
j_call: TRBJ2-7
clone_size: once
v_call: TRBV9
cdr3_nt: TGTGCCAGCAGTGACCCCGCGAGAGAGCAGTACTTC
cdr3_aa: CASSDPAREQYF

d_call: TRBD2
j_call: TRBJ2-1
clone_size: once
v_call: TRBV7-9
cdr3_nt: TGTGCCAGCAGCTTCCGGACTAGCGGTCACAATGAGCAGTTCTTC
cdr3_aa: CASSFRTSGHNEQFF

d_call: TRBD2
j_call: TRBJ2-2
clone_size: -
v_call: TRBV2
cdr3_nt: TGTGCCAGCTGCTTGGGGGGGTGGACCGGGGAGCTGTTTTTT
cdr3_aa: CASCLGGWTGELFF

d_call: TRBD1
j_call: TRBJ2-2
clone_size: -
v_call: TRBV10-1
cdr3_nt: TGCGCCAGCAGTCCCGGGACAGGATCCACCGGGGAGCTGTTTTTT
cdr3_aa: CASSPGTGSTGELFF

d_call: TRBD2
j_call: TRBJ2-1
clone_size: -
v_call: TRBV7-9
cdr3_nt: TGTGCCAGCAGCCGCGGGAGGGGCATCGATGAGCAGTTCTTC
cdr3_aa: CASSRGRGIDEQFF

d_call: -
j_call: TRBJ2-7
clone_size: -
v_call: TRBV5-6
cdr3_nt: TGTGCCAGCAGCTTGGAATCCTCCTACGAGCAGTACTTC
cdr3_aa: CASSLESSYEQYF

d_call: -
j_call: TRBJ1-1
clone_size: -
v_call: TRBV29-1
cdr3_nt: TGCAGCGTTGAGGACAGACCTGAGGCTTTCTTT
cdr3_aa: CSVEDRPEAFF

d_call: -
j_call: TRBJ2-1
clone_size: once
v_call: TRBV14
cdr3_nt: TGTGCCAGCAGCCAAGATTACGGTTACAATGAGCAGTTCTTC
cdr3_aa: CASSQDYGYNEQFF

d_call: -
j_call: TRBJ1-5
clone_size: -
v_call: TRBV6-2/TRBV6-3
cdr3_nt: TGTGCCAGCAGCCCCGGGGGGACCTTGATAAGGCCCCAGCATTTT
cdr3_aa: CASSPGGTLIRPQHF

d_call: -
j_call: TRBJ1-5
clone_size: -
v_call: TRBV12-3/TRBV12-4
cdr3_nt: TGTGCCAGCAGTTTACGGGGATTAGAGCCCCAGCATTTT
cdr3_aa: CASSLRGLEPQHF

d_call: TRBD1
j_call: TRBJ2-5
clone_size: -
v_call: TRBV5-1
cdr3_nt: TGCGCCAGCAGCCCTGGGGACAGCCTTCAAGAGACCCAGTACTTC
cdr3_aa: CASSPGDSLQETQYF

d_call: -
j_call: TRBJ2-7
clone_size: -
v_call: TRBV6-2/TRBV6-3
cdr3_nt: TGTGCCAGCTGTGGGGGGCGCGTTAGCTCCTACGAGCAGTACTTC
cdr3_aa: CASCGGRVSSYEQYF

d_call: -
j_call: TRBJ2-1
clone_size: -
v_call: TRBV29-1
cdr3_nt: TGCAGCGGGGCGCACAGGTACTACAATGAGCAGTTCTTC
cdr3_aa: CSGAHRYYNEQFF

d_call: -
j_call: TRBJ2-1
clone_size: -
v_call: TRBV29-1
cdr3_nt: TGCAGCGCGACGGGCCGCTCCTACAATGAGCAGTTCTTC
cdr3_aa: CSATGRSYNEQFF

d_call: -
j_call: TRBJ2-7
clone_size: -
v_call: TRBV29-1
cdr3_nt: TGCAGCGTCCAAACAAGCCCCAGCTCCTACGAGCAGTACTTC
cdr3_aa: CSVQTSPSSYEQYF

d_call: TRBD2
j_call: TRBJ2-4
clone_size: -
v_call: TRBV27
cdr3_nt: TGTGCCAGCAGTTTACTAGCGGGGGGGCCCAAAAACATTCAGTACTTC
cdr3_aa: CASSLLAGGPKNIQYF

d_call: -
j_call: TRBJ1-1
clone_size: -
v_call: TRBV12-3/TRBV12-4
cdr3_nt: TGTGCCAGCAGTTTAGGACAGAACACTGAAGCTTTCTTT
cdr3_aa: CASSLGQNTEAFF

d_call: TRBD2
j_call: TRBJ2-1
clone_size: -
v_call: TRBV20-1
cdr3_nt: TGCAGTGCTAGAGGTGGGACTAGCGGGGTCTCGGATGAGCAGTTCTTC
cdr3_aa: CSARGGTSGVSDEQFF

d_call: -
j_call: TRBJ1-1
clone_size: -
v_call: TRBV10-3
cdr3_nt: TGTGCCATCAGTGAGTCAGCAAGAGAAGCTTTCTTT
cdr3_aa: CAISESAREAFF

d_call: -
j_call: TRBJ2-2
clone_size: -
v_call: TRBV19
cdr3_nt: TGTGCCAGTAGTATAGGGGTCACCGGGGAGCTGTTTTTT
cdr3_aa: CASSIGVTGELFF

d_call: -
j_call: TRBJ2-7
clone_size: once
v_call: TRBV4-3
cdr3_nt: TGCGCCAGCAGCCAAGAGGACAGCTCCTACGAGCAGTACTTC
cdr3_aa: CASSQEDSSYEQYF

d_call: -
j_call: TRBJ2-1
clone_size: -
v_call: TRBV7-8
cdr3_nt: TGTGCCAGCAGCCCGATCCTCAATGAGCAGTTCTTC
cdr3_aa: CASSPILNEQFF

d_call: -
j_call: TRBJ1-5
clone_size: few
v_call: TRBV12-3/TRBV12-4
cdr3_nt: TGTGCCAGCAGTTTGGCAGGGGGCAATCAGCCCCAGCATTTT
cdr3_aa: CASSLAGGNQPQHF

d_call: TRBD2
j_call: TRBJ2-1
clone_size: -
v_call: TRBV3-1
cdr3_nt: TGTGCCAGCAGCCAAGATTTAGCGGGGGGGAACAATGAGCAGTTCTTC
cdr3_aa: CASSQDLAGGNNEQFF

d_call: TRBD1
j_call: TRBJ2-5
clone_size: once
v_call: TRBV6-2/TRBV6-3
cdr3_nt: TGTGCCAGCAGTACCCAGGGGGCTGGGACCCAGTACTTC
cdr3_aa: CASSTQGAGTQYF

d_call: -
j_call: TRBJ2-3
clone_size: -
v_call: TRBV5-6
cdr3_nt: TGTGCCAGCAGTTTGGGGGCCGGCGGTGGGGGGGATACGCAGTATTTT
cdr3_aa: CASSLGAGGGGDTQYF

d_call: -
j_call: TRBJ1-2
clone_size: few
v_call: TRBV6-5
cdr3_nt: TGTGCCAGCGGGCTGAGCTATGGCTACACCTTC
cdr3_aa: CASGLSYGYTF

d_call: TRBD1
j_call: TRBJ1-1
clone_size: -
v_call: TRBV6-5
cdr3_nt: TGTGCCAGCAGTCCCGACAGGGCGGGCACTGAAGCTTTCTTT
cdr3_aa: CASSPDRAGTEAFF